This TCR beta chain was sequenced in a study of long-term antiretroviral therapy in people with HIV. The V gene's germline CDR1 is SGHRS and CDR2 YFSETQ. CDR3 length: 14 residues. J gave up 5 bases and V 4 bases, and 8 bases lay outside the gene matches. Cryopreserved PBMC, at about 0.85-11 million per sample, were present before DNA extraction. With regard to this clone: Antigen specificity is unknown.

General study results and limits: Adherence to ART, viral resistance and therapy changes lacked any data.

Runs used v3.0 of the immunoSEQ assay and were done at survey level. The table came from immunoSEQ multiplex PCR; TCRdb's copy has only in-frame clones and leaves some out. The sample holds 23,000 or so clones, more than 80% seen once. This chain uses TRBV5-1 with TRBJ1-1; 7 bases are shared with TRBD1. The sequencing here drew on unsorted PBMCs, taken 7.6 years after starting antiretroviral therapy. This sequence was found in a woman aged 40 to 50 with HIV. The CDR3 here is CASSRGQPGTEAFF. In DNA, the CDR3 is TGCGCCAGCAGCCGGGGACAGCCAGGAACTGAAGCTTTCTTT.